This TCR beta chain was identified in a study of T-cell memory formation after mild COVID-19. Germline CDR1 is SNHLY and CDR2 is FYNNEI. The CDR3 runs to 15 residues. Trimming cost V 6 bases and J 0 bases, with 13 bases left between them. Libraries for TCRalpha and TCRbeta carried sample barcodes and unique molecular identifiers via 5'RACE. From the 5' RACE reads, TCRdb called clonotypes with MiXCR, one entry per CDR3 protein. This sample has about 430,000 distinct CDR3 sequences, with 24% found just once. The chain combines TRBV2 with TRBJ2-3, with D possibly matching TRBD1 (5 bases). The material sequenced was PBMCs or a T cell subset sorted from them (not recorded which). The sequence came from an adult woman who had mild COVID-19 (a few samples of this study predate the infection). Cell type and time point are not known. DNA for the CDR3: TGTGCCAGCAGATTTGGGGCCACTAGCACAGATACGCAGTATTTT. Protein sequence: CASRFGATSTDTQYF. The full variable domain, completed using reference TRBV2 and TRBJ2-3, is EPEVTQTPSHQVTQMGQEVILRCVPISNHLYFYWYRQILGQKVEFLVSFYNNEISEKSEIFDDQFSVERPDGSNFTLKIRSTKLEDSAMYFCASRFGATSTDTQYFGPGTRLTVL.